This TCR beta chain was identified during a study of identical twins. This CDR3 contains 13 residues. Deletions cut 1 base from V and 7 bases from J, with 10 bases between. Germline V gives CDR1 LGHDT, CDR2 YNNKEL (reference sequence). Every donor was a healthy Caucasian. This clonotype came up many times. Its antigen is unknown. TCRdb redid the calling of the 5' RACE reads with MiXCR, one entry per CDR3 protein. The repertoire holds approximately 670,000 distinct CDR3 sequences, with 6% to 6.5% as singletons. Study-wide points: Modeled out-of-frame TCR alpha sharing in monozygotic twins fell below observed levels.

The clonotype was recovered from a man younger than 35 in good health. This chain uses TRBV3-1 with TRBJ1-1, with D possibly TRBD1 on 5 matching bases. The specimen was naive T cells sorted from blood. CDR3 sequence: CASSQVQVGEAFF. The DNA of the CDR3 is TGTGCCAGCAGCCAAGTACAGGTTGGTGAAGCTTTCTTT.